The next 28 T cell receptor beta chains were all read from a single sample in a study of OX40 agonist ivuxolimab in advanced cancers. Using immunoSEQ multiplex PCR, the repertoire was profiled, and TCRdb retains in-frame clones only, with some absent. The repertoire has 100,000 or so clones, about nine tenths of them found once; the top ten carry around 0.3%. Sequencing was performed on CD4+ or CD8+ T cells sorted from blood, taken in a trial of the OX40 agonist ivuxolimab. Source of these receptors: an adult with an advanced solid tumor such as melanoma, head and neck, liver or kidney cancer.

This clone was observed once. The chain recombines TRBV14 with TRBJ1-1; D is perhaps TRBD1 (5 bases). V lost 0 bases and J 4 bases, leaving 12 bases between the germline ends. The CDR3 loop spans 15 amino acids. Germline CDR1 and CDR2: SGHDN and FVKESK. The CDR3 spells CASSQDGGGVTEAFF. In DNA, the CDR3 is TGTGCCAGCAGCCAAGATGGGGGGGGTGTCACTGAAGCTTTCTTT.

The CDR3 bases are TGTGCCATCAGTGACCCTCTAGGGCGAGGGCACGGGGAGCTGTTTTTT. Translated, it gives CAISDPLGRGHGELFF. The chain couples TRBV10-3 to TRBJ2-2; D possibly corresponds to TRBD2 (5 bases). Germline V CDR1 and CDR2: ENHRY, SYGVKD. Trimming shortened V by 3 bases and J by 7 bases, and 18 bases separated the two germline ends. This CDR3 is 16 amino acids long.

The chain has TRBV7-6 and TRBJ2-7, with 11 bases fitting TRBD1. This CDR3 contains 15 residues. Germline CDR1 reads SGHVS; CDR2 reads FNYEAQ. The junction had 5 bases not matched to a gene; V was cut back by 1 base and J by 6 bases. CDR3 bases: TGTGCCAGCAGCTTAGGGGTGGGACAGGGGGGCGAGCAGTACTTC. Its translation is CASSLGVGQGGEQYF.

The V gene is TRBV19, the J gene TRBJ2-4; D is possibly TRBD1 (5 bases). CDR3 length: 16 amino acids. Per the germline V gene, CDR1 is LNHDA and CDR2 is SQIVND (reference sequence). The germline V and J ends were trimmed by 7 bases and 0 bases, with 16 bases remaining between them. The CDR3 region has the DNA TGTGCCAGTATGGGGAAGGGGATGAAAGCCAAAAACATTCAGTACTTC. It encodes CASMGKGMKAKNIQYF. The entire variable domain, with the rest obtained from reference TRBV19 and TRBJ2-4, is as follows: DGGITQSPKYLFRKEGQNVTLSCEQNLNHDAMYWYRQDPGQGLRLIYYSQIVNDFQKGDIAEGYSVSREKKESFPLTVTSAQKNPTAFYLCASMGKGMKAKNIQYFGAGTRLSVL.

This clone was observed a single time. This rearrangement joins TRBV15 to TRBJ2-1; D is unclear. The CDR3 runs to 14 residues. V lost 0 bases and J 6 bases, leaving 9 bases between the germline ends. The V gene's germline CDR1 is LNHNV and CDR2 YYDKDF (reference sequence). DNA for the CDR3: TGTGCCACCAGCAGAGATAACTTGGGCAATGAGCAGTTCTTC. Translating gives CATSRDNLGNEQFF.

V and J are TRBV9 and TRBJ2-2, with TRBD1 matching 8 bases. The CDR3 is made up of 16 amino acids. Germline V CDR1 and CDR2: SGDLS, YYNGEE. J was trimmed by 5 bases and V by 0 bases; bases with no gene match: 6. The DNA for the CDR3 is TGTGCCAGCAGCGTAGGACAGGGGAAGGTTACCGGGGAGCTGTTTTTT. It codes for CASSVGQGKVTGELFF.

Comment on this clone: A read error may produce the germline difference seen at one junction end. CDR3 sequence: CATLVGVF. The CDR3 coding sequence is TGTGCCACCTTGGTAGGGGTCTTC. The chain links TRBV13 to TRBJ2-1; perhaps TRBD1 as D (5 bases). Germline V lookup: CDR1 PRHDT, CDR2 FYEKMQ (reference sequence). This CDR3 comprises 8 residues.

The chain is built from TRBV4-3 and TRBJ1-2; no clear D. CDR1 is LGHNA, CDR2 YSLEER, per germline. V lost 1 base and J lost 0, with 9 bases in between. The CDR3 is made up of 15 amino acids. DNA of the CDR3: TGCGCCAGCAGCCAAGTGGTAGGCACTAACTATGGCTACACCTTC. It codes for CASSQVVGTNYGYTF.

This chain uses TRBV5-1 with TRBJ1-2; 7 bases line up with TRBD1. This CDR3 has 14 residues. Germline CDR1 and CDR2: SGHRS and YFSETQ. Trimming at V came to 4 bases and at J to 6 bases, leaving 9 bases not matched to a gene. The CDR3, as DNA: TGCGCCAGCAGCCGACAGGGTCAAGGCGATGGCTACACCTTC. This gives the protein CASSRQGQGDGYTF.

The CDR3 loop reads CASSASGQGSSGANVLTF. The CDR3 coding sequence is TGTGCCAGTAGTGCGTCAGGACAGGGAAGCTCTGGGGCCAACGTCCTGACTTTC. The chain joins TRBV19 to TRBJ2-6, with TRBD1 identical over 8 bases. This CDR3 has 18 residues. The J segment lost 0 bases and the V segment lost 5 bases, leaving 9 bases of the junction unmatched. Germline CDR1 is LNHDA and CDR2 is SQIVND (reference sequence).

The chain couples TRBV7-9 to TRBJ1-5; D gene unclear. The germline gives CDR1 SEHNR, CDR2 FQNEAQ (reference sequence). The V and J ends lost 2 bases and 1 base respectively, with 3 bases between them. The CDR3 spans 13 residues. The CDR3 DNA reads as TGTGCCAGCAGCTTAACCAGCAATCAGCCCCAGCATTTT. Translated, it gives CASSLTSNQPQHF.

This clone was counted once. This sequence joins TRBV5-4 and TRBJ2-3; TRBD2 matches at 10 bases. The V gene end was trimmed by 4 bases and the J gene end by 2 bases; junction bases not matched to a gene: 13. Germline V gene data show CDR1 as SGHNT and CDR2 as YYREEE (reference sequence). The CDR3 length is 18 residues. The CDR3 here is CASSGLRSGGENTDTQYF. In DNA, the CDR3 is TGTGCCAGCAGCGGGTTGCGAAGCGGGGGGGAAAACACAGATACGCAGTATTTT. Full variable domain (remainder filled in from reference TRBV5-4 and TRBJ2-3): ETGVTQSPTHLIKTRGQQVTLRCSSQSGHNTVSWYQQALGQGPQFIFQYYREEENGRGNFPPRFSGLQFPNYSSELNVNALELDDSALYLCASSGLRSGGENTDTQYFGPGTRLTVL.

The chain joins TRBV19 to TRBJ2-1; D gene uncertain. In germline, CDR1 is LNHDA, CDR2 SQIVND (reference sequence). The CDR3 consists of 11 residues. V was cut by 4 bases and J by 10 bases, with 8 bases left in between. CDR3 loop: CASSTILEQFF. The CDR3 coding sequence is TGTGCCAGTAGTACGATCCTAGAGCAGTTCTTC.

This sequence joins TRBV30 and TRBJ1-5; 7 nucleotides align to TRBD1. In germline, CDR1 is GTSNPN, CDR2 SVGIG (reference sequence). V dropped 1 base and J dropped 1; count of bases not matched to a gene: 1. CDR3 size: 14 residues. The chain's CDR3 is CAWSGGQSNQPQHF. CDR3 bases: TGTGCCTGGAGTGGGGGACAGAGCAATCAGCCCCAGCATTTT. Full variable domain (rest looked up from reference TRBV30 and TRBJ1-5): SQTIHQWPATLVQPVGSPLSLECTVEGTSNPNLYWYRQAAGRGLQLLFYSVGIGQISSEVPQNLSASRPQDRQFILSSKKLLLSDSGFYLCAWSGGQSNQPQHFGDGTRLSIL.

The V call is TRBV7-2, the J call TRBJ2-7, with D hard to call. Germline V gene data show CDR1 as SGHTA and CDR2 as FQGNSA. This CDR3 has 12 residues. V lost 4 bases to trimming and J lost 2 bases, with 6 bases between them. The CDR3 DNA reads TGTGCCAGCAGCTCTACCACCTACGAGCAGTACTTC. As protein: CASSSTTYEQYF.

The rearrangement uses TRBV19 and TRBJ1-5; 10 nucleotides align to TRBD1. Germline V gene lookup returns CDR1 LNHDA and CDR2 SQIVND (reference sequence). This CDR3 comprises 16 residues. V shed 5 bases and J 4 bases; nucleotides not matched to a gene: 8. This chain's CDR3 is CASSFSWDRGNQPQHF. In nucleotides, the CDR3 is TGTGCCAGTAGTTTCAGTTGGGACAGGGGTAATCAGCCCCAGCATTTT.

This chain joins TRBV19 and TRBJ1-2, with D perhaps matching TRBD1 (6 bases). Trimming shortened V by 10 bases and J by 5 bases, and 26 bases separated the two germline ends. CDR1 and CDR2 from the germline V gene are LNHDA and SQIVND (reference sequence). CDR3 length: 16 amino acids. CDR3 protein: CATTGRAGSVGYGYTF. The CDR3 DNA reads TGTGCCACCACAGGGAGAGCAGGGAGTGTCGGTTATGGCTACACCTTC.

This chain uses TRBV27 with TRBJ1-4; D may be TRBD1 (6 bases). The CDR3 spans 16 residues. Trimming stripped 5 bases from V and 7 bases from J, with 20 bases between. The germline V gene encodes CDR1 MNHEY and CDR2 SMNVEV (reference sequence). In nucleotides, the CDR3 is TGTGCCAGCAGTGCCCGATGGGGGGCGGGCGGTGAAAAACTGTTTTTT. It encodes CASSARWGAGGEKLFF.

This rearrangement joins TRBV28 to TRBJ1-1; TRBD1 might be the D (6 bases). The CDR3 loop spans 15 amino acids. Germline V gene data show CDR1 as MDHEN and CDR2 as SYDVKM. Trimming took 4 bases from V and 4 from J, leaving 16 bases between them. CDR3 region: CASSSSGAPGTEAFF. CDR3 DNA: TGTGCCAGCAGTTCCTCAGGGGCTCCTGGCACTGAAGCTTTCTTT.

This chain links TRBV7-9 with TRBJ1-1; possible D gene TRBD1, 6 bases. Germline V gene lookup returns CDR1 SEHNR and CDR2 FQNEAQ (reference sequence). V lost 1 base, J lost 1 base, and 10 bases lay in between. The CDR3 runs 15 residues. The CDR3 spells CASSLVGAGNTEAFF. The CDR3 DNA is TGTGCCAGCAGCTTAGTGGGGGCCGGGAACACTGAAGCTTTCTTT.

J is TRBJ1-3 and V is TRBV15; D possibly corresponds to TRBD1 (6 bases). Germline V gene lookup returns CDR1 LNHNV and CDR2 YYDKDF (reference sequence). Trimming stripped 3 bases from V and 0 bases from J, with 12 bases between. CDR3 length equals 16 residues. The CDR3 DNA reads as TGTGCCACCAGCAGGGGGGACATCATCTCTGGAAACACCATATATTTT. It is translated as CATSRGDIISGNTIYF.

CDR3 residues: CASTRDRAPQETQYF. DNA of the CDR3: TGTGCCAGCACCCGTGACAGGGCCCCTCAAGAGACCCAGTACTTC. The chain carries TRBV6-1 and TRBJ2-5; 7 bases are shared with TRBD1. The J segment lost 2 bases and the V segment lost 7 bases, leaving 10 bases of the junction unmatched. Germline V gene sequence: CDR1 MNHNS, CDR2 SASEGT. There are 15 residues in the CDR3.

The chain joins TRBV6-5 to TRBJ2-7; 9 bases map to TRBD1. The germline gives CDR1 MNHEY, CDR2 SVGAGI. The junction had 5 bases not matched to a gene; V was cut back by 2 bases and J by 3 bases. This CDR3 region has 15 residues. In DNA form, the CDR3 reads TGTGCCAGCAGTTACGAGGGACAGGGCGTCTACGAGCAGTACTTC. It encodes CASSYEGQGVYEQYF.

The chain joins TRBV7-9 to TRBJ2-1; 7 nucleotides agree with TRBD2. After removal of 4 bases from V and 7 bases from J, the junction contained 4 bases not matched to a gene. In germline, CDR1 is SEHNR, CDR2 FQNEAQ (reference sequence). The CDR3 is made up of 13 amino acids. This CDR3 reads CASSSGGINEQFF. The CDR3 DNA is TGTGCCAGCAGCTCGGGGGGAATTAATGAGCAGTTCTTC.

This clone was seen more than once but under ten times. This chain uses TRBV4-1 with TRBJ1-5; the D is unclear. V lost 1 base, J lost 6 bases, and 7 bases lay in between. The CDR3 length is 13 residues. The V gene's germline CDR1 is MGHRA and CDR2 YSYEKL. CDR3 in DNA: TGCGCCAGCAGCCAAGTCTTAGGTCAGCCCCAGCATTTT. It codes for CASSQVLGQPQHF.

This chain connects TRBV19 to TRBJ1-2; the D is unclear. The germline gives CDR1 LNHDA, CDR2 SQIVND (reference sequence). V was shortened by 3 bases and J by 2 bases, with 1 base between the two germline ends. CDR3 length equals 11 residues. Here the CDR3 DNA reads TGTGCCAGTAGTATCAACTATGGCTACACCTTC. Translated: CASSINYGYTF.

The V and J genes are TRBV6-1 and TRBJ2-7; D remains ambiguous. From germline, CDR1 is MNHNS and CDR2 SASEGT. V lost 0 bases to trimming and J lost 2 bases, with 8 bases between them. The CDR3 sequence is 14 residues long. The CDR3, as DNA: TGTGCCAGCAGTGAAGCGCGCCCGCCCTACGAGCAGTACTTC. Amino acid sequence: CASSEARPPYEQYF.

CDR3 nucleotides: TGTGCCAGCAGTTACCGGACAGGGGCGAACACTGAAGCTTTCTTT. As protein: CASSYRTGANTEAFF. The chain recombines TRBV6-5 with TRBJ1-1; TRBD1 agrees at 9 bases. Germline trimming cut 2 bases from V and 1 base from J; bases unmatched to any gene: 2. Germline assignment: CDR1 MNHEY and CDR2 SVGAGI. The CDR3 has 15 residues.